These 9 T cell receptor beta chains were sequenced from one sample in a study of cytomegalovirus exposure and HLA in healthy donors. Primers for the PCR totalled 60 Vbeta and 13 Jbeta. Clones were read by immunoSEQ multiplex PCR, and TCRdb kept only the in-frame ones, dropping some. The sample is made up of around 60,000 clones, and the top ten hold approximately 4% of it. The sequencing input was PBMCs. These receptors were obtained from a woman between 18 and 29 years old in good health and CMV-seronegative.

This chain connects TRBV5-1 to TRBJ2-3, with unresolved D. The length of the CDR3 is 16 residues. Trimming took 6 bases from V and 4 from J, leaving 21 bases between them. Germline V gives CDR1 SGHRS, CDR2 YFSETQ. In nucleotides, the CDR3 is TGCGCCAGCACTCCCGGCGCGGCGGCGACCGCAGATACGCAGTATTTT. It is translated as CASTPGAAATADTQYF.

The V call is TRBV6-5, the J call TRBJ2-7; 7 nucleotides agree with TRBD1. Trimming removed 5 bases from V and 5 bases from J; junction bases left unmatched: 6. The CDR3 is 13 residues long. CDR1 is MNHEY and CDR2 is SVGAGI in the germline V gene. Here the CDR3 DNA reads TGTGCCAGCAGTACGACAGGGAAACACGAGCAGTACTTC. It codes for CASSTTGKHEQYF.

With respect to this clone: This same CDR3 is encoded by further DNA sequences in the sample. V gene TRBV13 combines with J gene TRBJ1-2; D possibly corresponds to TRBD1 (6 bases). The ends were cut back, 1 base at V and 7 bases at J, with 16 bases in the middle. Germline loops: CDR1 PRHDT, CDR2 FYEKMQ (reference sequence). The CDR3 contains 15 residues. This chain's CDR3 is CASSLARGRNSGYTF. The CDR3 DNA reads as TGTGCCAGCAGCTTAGCCAGGGGACGCAACAGTGGCTACACCTTC.

The J gene is TRBJ1-2, the V gene TRBV6-1, with TRBD1 as a possible D gene (6 bases). Germline CDR1 MNHNS, CDR2 SASEGT. V lost 2 bases and J lost 1, with 11 bases in between. The CDR3 sequence is 15 residues long. CDR3 protein: CASSERWGHNYGYTF. CDR3 nucleotide sequence: TGTGCCAGCAGTGAAAGGTGGGGACATAACTATGGCTACACCTTC.

The J gene is TRBJ2-7, the V gene TRBV6-5, with TRBD2 as a possible D gene (7 bases). The V end was cut by 2 bases, the J end by 5 bases, with 19 bases between. Germline V gene data show CDR1 as MNHEY and CDR2 as SVGAGI. The CDR3 runs to 16 residues. CDR3 nucleotide sequence: TGTGCCAGCAGTTACAGCTTCGGGGGGCTGGTGGACGAGCAGTACTTC. As protein: CASSYSFGGLVDEQYF.

The J gene is TRBJ2-7, the V gene TRBV6-1; the match to TRBD1 covers 8 bases. This CDR3 has 14 amino acids. The germline V gene encodes CDR1 MNHNS and CDR2 SASEGT. V lost 8 bases to trimming and J lost 0 bases; unmatched junction nucleotides: 6. The CDR3 DNA is TGTGCCAGCGGGACAGGATGGGACTCCTACGAGCAGTACTTC. Protein sequence: CASGTGWDSYEQYF.

The rearrangement joins TRBV6-5 to TRBJ2-7; D call uncertain. Trimming removed 4 bases at V and 2 bases at J, with 6 bases between. CDR3 length: 12 amino acids. In germline, CDR1 is MNHEY, CDR2 SVGAGI. The CDR3 DNA reads as TGTGCCAGCAGTTCCTCTACCTACGAGCAGTACTTC. It is translated as CASSSSTYEQYF.

J is TRBJ2-3 and V is TRBV18; TRBD2 agrees at 11 bases. The junction had 2 bases not matched to a gene; V was cut back by 6 bases and J by 0 bases. The germline CDR1 and CDR2 sequences are KGHSH and LQKENI. The length of the CDR3 is 15 residues. DNA for the CDR3: TGTGCCAGCTCGGGGACTAGCGGTAGCACAGATACGCAGTATTTT. This sequence encodes CASSGTSGSTDTQYF. The whole variable domain, filled in from reference TRBV18 and TRBJ2-3, reads NAGVMQNPRHLVRRRGQEARLRCSPMKGHSHVYWYRQLPEEGLKFMVYLQKENIIDESGMPKERFSAEFPKEGPSILRIQQVVRGDSAAYFCASSGTSGSTDTQYFGPGTRLTVL.

The chain recombines TRBV30 with TRBJ1-2; the D is unclear. Trimming pared 0 bases from V and 2 bases from J, leaving 16 bases between. The CDR3 is 16 amino acids. Germline values: CDR1 GTSNPN, CDR2 SVGIG (reference sequence). As DNA, the CDR3 is TGTGCCTGGAGTGTACGCCGCGACACAGTCAACTATGGCTACACCTTC. It codes for CAWSVRRDTVNYGYTF.